The 30 T cell receptor beta chains below all came from one sample that was sequenced in a study of beta chain features in type 1 diabetes. Every bit of the isolated RNA underwent reverse transcription, so sequencing read expressed TCRB transcripts. Libraries were prepared by immunoSEQ multiplex PCR; TCRdb keeps only in-frame clonotypes and omits some of them. The sample has fewer than 350,000 clones, about 15% seen once. What these receptors recognize is not known. Findings and caveats of the study: Within each of all four CD4+ subsets, Type 1 diabetes patients had TCRB CDR3s that were moderately but significantly shorter.

Sequencing was carried out using naive CD4+ T cells from blood. These receptors were collected from a man younger than 30 with type 1 diabetes.

This clone was observed a few times. This rearrangement joins TRBV18 to TRBJ2-4; 7 positions match TRBD2. Germline CDR1 reads KGHSH; CDR2 reads LQKENI. CDR3 length: 14 amino acids. V dropped 1 base and J dropped 7; count of bases not matched to a gene: 4. The CDR3 loop reads CASSPREGLNIQYF. The CDR3 nucleotides are TGTGCCAGCTCACCACGGGAGGGTCTCAACATTCAGTACTTC.

This clone appeared a few times. This chain links TRBV9 with TRBJ2-3; D gene unclear. Germline V gives CDR1 SGDLS, CDR2 YYNGEE. The CDR3 has 14 amino acids. Trimming shortened V by 0 bases and J by 0 bases, and 5 bases separated the two germline ends. CDR3 in amino acids: CASSVEISTDTQYF. CDR3 coding DNA: TGTGCCAGCAGCGTAGAAATAAGCACAGATACGCAGTATTTT.

This chain uses TRBV28 with TRBJ1-2; a possible D gene is TRBD1 (6 bases). Germline V gene lookup returns CDR1 MDHEN and CDR2 SYDVKM. The CDR3 runs 13 residues. The V end lost 6 bases, the J end lost 3 bases, and 11 bases lay between the germline ends. The CDR3 region is CASSYGQHYGYTF. The CDR3 region has the DNA TGTGCCAGCAGCTACGGACAGCACTATGGCTACACCTTC.

This clone was observed a few times. The V call is TRBV11-2, the J call TRBJ2-7, with 9 bases that match TRBD1. Germline assignment: CDR1 SGHAT and CDR2 FQNNGV. The ends lost 4 bases at V and 3 bases at J; junction bases unmatched: 13. The CDR3 totals 17 residues. The CDR3 reads CASSYSLTGGRGYEQYF. The CDR3 region has the DNA TGTGCCAGCAGCTACAGCCTTACAGGGGGCAGAGGCTACGAGCAGTACTTC.

The sample holds a few counts of this clone. The rearrangement uses TRBV18 and TRBJ2-1; 10 nucleotides agree with TRBD2. The trim removed 1 base at V and 7 bases at J, leaving 13 bases unmatched. The germline V gene has CDR1 KGHSH and CDR2 LQKENI. This CDR3 contains 18 residues. The CDR3 region has the DNA TGTGCCAGCTCACCACAGGAGTGGCTAGCGGGGGTAAGGAATGAGCAGTTCTTC. Protein sequence: CASSPQEWLAGVRNEQFF.

This clone has only a few counts. The genes are TRBV9 and TRBJ2-1; 9 positions agree with TRBD2. CDR1 and CDR2 (germline): SGDLS, YYNGEE. The trim removed 4 bases at V and 5 bases at J, leaving 7 bases unmatched. The length of the CDR3 is 15 residues. CDR3 coding DNA: TGTGCCAGCAGCCCGGGCCAGCGGGGGGACAATGAGCAGTTCTTC. Amino acids: CASSPGQRGDNEQFF.

This clone has only a few counts. This chain joins TRBV14 and TRBJ2-1; D might be TRBD2 (6 bases). V was clipped by 3 bases and J by 9 bases, with 12 bases between them. The CDR3 sequence is 13 residues long. Germline CDR1 reads SGHDN; CDR2 reads FVKESK. The CDR3 coding sequence is TGTGCCAGCAGCCAGAGACTAGTTGGTGAGCAGTTCTTC. This codes for CASSQRLVGEQFF.

The gene calls are TRBV30 and TRBJ1-2, with TRBD1 identical over 12 bases. V lost 2 bases, J lost 7 bases, and 5 bases stayed unmatched. The germline V gene has CDR1 GTSNPN and CDR2 SVGIG (reference sequence). The length of the CDR3 is 14 residues. Here the CDR3 reads CAWSPGTGGFGYTF. The CDR3 DNA reads TGTGCCTGGAGTCCCGGGACAGGGGGCTTTGGCTACACCTTC.

This chain connects TRBV28 to TRBJ1-2; tentative D call: TRBD1 (6 bases). CDR3 length: 15 amino acids. V lost 5 bases and J lost 3, with 16 bases in between. In germline, CDR1 is MDHEN, CDR2 SYDVKM. Here the CDR3 reads CASSTTGRGDYGYTF. The CDR3 region has the DNA TGTGCCAGCAGTACTACAGGGAGAGGAGACTATGGCTACACCTTC.

The CDR3 bases are TGCAGCGTTGCTCCTAGGGGCAACACTGAAGCTTTCTTT. This gives the protein CSVAPRGNTEAFF. The V gene is TRBV29-1, the J gene TRBJ1-1, with TRBD1 as a possible D gene (5 bases). Trimming pared 4 bases from V and 2 bases from J, leaving 11 bases between. Germline V gene data show CDR1 as SQVTM and CDR2 as ANQGSEA. The CDR3 length is 13 residues. Variable domain in full (rest from reference TRBV29-1 and TRBJ1-1): SAVISQKPSRDICQRGTSLTIQCQVDSQVTMMFWYRQQPGQSLTLIATANQGSEATYESGFVIDKFPISRPNLTFSTLTVSNMSPEDSSIYLCSVAPRGNTEAFFGQGTRLTVV.

V and J are TRBV5-4 and TRBJ2-5; maybe TRBD2 (6 bases). CDR1 and CDR2 from the germline V gene are SGHNT and YYREEE (reference sequence). Trimming pared 1 base from V and 4 bases from J, leaving 20 bases between. The length of the CDR3 is 17 residues. CDR3 loop: CASSLRRWRDAGETQYF. Written as DNA, the CDR3 is TGTGCCAGCAGCTTGAGACGCTGGCGGGACGCCGGAGAGACCCAGTACTTC.

This clone was detected a few times. The CDR3 sequence: CASSLVGESGNTIYF. CDR3 in DNA: TGTGCCAGCAGCTTAGTCGGGGAGTCAGGAAACACCATATATTTT. This sequence joins TRBV11-2 and TRBJ1-3, with no clear D. The V gene's germline CDR1 is SGHAT and CDR2 FQNNGV. The CDR3 is 15 amino acids. V dropped 1 base and J dropped 4 bases, with 11 bases sitting between them.

The chain combines TRBV15 with TRBJ1-1; D may be TRBD1 (5 bases). The CDR3 runs to 16 residues. V was pared by 0 bases and J by 3 bases, with 14 bases between. Germline CDR1 reads LNHNV; CDR2 reads YYDKDF (reference sequence). The CDR3 spells CATSRDVLGEDTEAFF. CDR3 sequence (DNA): TGTGCCACCAGCAGAGATGTGTTAGGGGAGGACACTGAAGCTTTCTTT.

This clone appeared a few times. Here the CDR3 DNA reads TGTGCCTCCGCAGGGAAGGGCACAGATACGCAGTATTTT. The encoded protein is CASAGKGTDTQYF. This chain joins TRBV30 and TRBJ2-3; D may be TRBD1 (5 bases). V was trimmed by 7 bases and J by 1 base, leaving 12 bases between them. Per the germline V gene, CDR1 is GTSNPN and CDR2 is SVGIG (reference sequence). The CDR3 spans 13 residues.

The genes are TRBV9 and TRBJ2-1, with TRBD2 as a possible D gene (5 bases). V was clipped by 3 bases and J by 2 bases, with 18 bases between them. The V gene's germline CDR1 is SGDLS and CDR2 YYNGEE. CDR3 length: 17 amino acids. The CDR3 nucleotides are TGTGCCAGCAGCGGAGGACTCGACATTCGCCCCTACAATGAGCAGTTCTTC. It codes for CASSGGLDIRPYNEQFF.

This clone was detected a few times. This rearrangement joins TRBV4-1 to TRBJ2-4; D possibly corresponds to TRBD2 (5 bases). Germline V lookup: CDR1 MGHRA, CDR2 YSYEKL. This CDR3 region has 17 residues. Trimming left V 1 base short and J 1 base short, with 14 bases between. The CDR3 DNA is TGCGCCAGCAGCCAAGTTCCGGGGAAGGGTGCCAAAAACATTCAGTACTTC. Translating gives CASSQVPGKGAKNIQYF.

In this sample, this clone turned up a few times. This chain uses TRBV2 with TRBJ2-1, with 7 bases aligning to TRBD1. V lost 6 bases and J lost 8; bases outside the gene matches: 4. CDR1 and CDR2 from the germline V gene are SNHLY and FYNNEI. The CDR3 runs to 12 residues. CDR3: CASREQGHEQFF. Here the CDR3 DNA reads TGTGCCAGCAGGGAACAGGGGCATGAGCAGTTCTTC.

In this sample, this clone turned up a few times. The V and J genes are TRBV28 and TRBJ1-1; D perhaps matches TRBD1 (6 bases). The CDR3 consists of 13 residues. V lost 6 bases, J lost 3 bases, and 11 bases lay in between. Germline assignment: CDR1 MDHEN and CDR2 SYDVKM. The CDR3 spells CASRYAGDTEAFF. CDR3 coding DNA: TGTGCCAGCAGGTACGCAGGGGACACTGAAGCTTTCTTT. The complete variable domain, with remaining parts taken from reference TRBV28 and TRBJ1-1, reads DVKVTQSSRYLVKRTGEKVFLECVQDMDHENMFWYRQDPGLGLRLIYFSYDVKMKEKGDIPEGYSVSREKKERFSLILESASTNQTSMYLCASRYAGDTEAFFGQGTRLTVV.

The chain carries TRBV21-1 and TRBJ2-7; TRBD2 is the table's D call, not checked against the DNA. TRBV21-1 is assigned pseudogene status. The CDR3 covers 18 residues. In DNA form, the CDR3 reads TGTGCCAGCAGCAAATTAATCCTGGACTTTTTATTCCGCTACGAGCAGTACTTC. This encodes CASSKLILDFLFRYEQYF.

The V call is TRBV6-5, the J call TRBJ2-5, with TRBD2 identical over 7 bases. V lost 0 bases to trimming and J lost 1 base; unmatched junction nucleotides: 5. CDR3 size: 16 residues. The germline V gene encodes CDR1 MNHEY and CDR2 SVGAGI. The DNA of the CDR3 is TGTGCCAGCAGTTACTCGACGGCTAGCGGCCAAGAGACCCAGTACTTC. Protein sequence: CASSYSTASGQETQYF.

This clone was detected a few times. The chain links TRBV30 to TRBJ1-5, with TRBD1 identical over 8 bases. J lost 0 bases, V lost 8 bases, and 9 bases had no gene match. This CDR3 contains 15 residues. Germline loops: CDR1 GTSNPN, CDR2 SVGIG (reference sequence). In DNA form, the CDR3 reads TGTGCCCTGGACAGGGCACCGGATAGCAATCAGCCCCAGCATTTT. Its protein product is CALDRAPDSNQPQHF.

V gene TRBV7-2 combines with J gene TRBJ1-4; D is undetermined. There are 12 residues in the CDR3. Trimming removed 2 bases at V and 7 bases at J, with 5 bases between. CDR1 is SGHTA and CDR2 is FQGNSA in the germline V gene. CDR3 sequence: CASSLQAEKLFF. The CDR3 nucleotides read TGTGCCAGCAGCTTACAGGCTGAAAAACTGTTTTTT.

The chain carries TRBV19 and TRBJ2-5, with TRBD2 identical over 13 bases. Germline V CDR1 and CDR2: LNHDA, SQIVND (reference sequence). With V trimmed by 4 bases and J by 4 bases, 3 bases remained unmatched. This CDR3 is built from 15 residues. The CDR3 DNA sequence: TGTGCCAGTAGTACTCGGACTAGCGGGGGAGAGACCCAGTACTTC. Amino acids: CASSTRTSGGETQYF. The full variable domain, with the rest looked up from reference TRBV19 and TRBJ2-5, is DGGITQSPKYLFRKEGQNVTLSCEQNLNHDAMYWYRQDPGQGLRLIYYSQIVNDFQKGDIAEGYSVSREKKESFPLTVTSAQKNPTAFYLCASSTRTSGGETQYFGPGTRLLVL.

The J gene is TRBJ2-2, the V gene TRBV7-7; D not resolved. CDR1 is SSHAT, CDR2 FNYEAQ, per germline (reference sequence). The CDR3 totals 17 residues. The ends were cut back, 0 bases at V and 2 bases at J, with 13 bases in the middle. CDR3 nucleotide sequence: TGTGCCAGCAGCTTAGCTCACGGTCCGCTTAACACCGGGGAGCTGTTTTTT. Protein: CASSLAHGPLNTGELFF.

This chain uses TRBV5-4 with TRBJ1-2, with D perhaps TRBD1 (6 bases). Trimming shortened V by 2 bases and J by 8 bases, and 10 bases separated the two germline ends. Germline CDR1 SGHNT, CDR2 YYREEE (reference sequence). This CDR3 has 12 residues. In DNA form, the CDR3 reads TGTGCCAGCAGCTTTGGGCAGGGGGGCTACACCTTC. It encodes CASSFGQGGYTF.

This clone was picked up a small number of times. The chain has TRBV6-5 and TRBJ1-5, with D possibly being TRBD1 (5 bases). Germline V gene sequence: CDR1 MNHEY, CDR2 SVGAGI. This CDR3 contains 13 residues. The V end was cut by 7 bases, the J end by 3 bases, with 10 bases between. The CDR3 region is CASKGSFNQPQHF. CDR3 nucleotide sequence: TGTGCCAGCAAGGGGTCTTTCAATCAGCCCCAGCATTTT.

In its sample, this clone was seen a few times. The chain combines TRBV5-1 with TRBJ2-5, with 10 bases aligning to TRBD2. J lost 4 bases, V lost 2 bases, and 5 bases had no gene match. CDR1 and CDR2 (germline): SGHRS, YFSETQ. The CDR3 length is 15 residues. CDR3 in DNA: TGCGCCAGCAGCTTAAAGGGACTAGCGTTAGAGACCCAGTACTTC. This gives the protein CASSLKGLALETQYF.

This clone was found a few times. This rearrangement joins TRBV2 to TRBJ2-5; TRBD2 might be the D (5 bases). Germline CDR1 and CDR2: SNHLY and FYNNEI. The CDR3 is made up of 14 amino acids. V lost 6 bases and J lost 2, with 13 bases in between. The CDR3 DNA follows: TGTGCCAGCAGCGAGCGGAGAACTCAAGAGACCCAGTACTTC. Residues: CASSERRTQETQYF.

V gene TRBV7-2 combines with J gene TRBJ2-5, with TRBD2 matching over 8 bases. The CDR3 is 15 amino acids. Germline lookup yields CDR1 SGHTA and CDR2 FQGNSA. Unmatched junction bases numbered 7, after V lost 3 bases and J lost 4 bases. CDR3 sequence reads: CASSFQRGSAETQYF. CDR3 nucleotides: TGTGCCAGCAGCTTTCAGCGGGGGTCCGCAGAGACCCAGTACTTC.

The table lists this clone with a few counts. This chain links TRBV7-2 with TRBJ1-5, with D possibly being TRBD1 (6 bases). Germline V gene sequence: CDR1 SGHTA, CDR2 FQGNSA. V was trimmed by 4 bases and J by 4 bases, leaving 14 bases between them. This CDR3 comprises 15 residues. Written as DNA, the CDR3 is TGTGCCAGCAGCTCCACAGGGAATCGTAATCAGCCCCAGCATTTT. Protein product: CASSSTGNRNQPQHF.